The T cell receptor (beta chain) described here comes from a study of blood T cell repertoires in COVID-19. At the level of the study: Some COVID-19 samples were acute and others convalescent; all came from the United States, Italy and Spain. T cells, B-cell-depleted T cells, or PBMCs provided the cDNA or gDNA that served as material.

As processed by the authors: Amplification of reference gene primers was used by the study to estimate nucleated cell counts. Repertoires were generated with immunoSEQ multiplex PCR, while TCRdb's copy carries only in-frame clones and drops some. V and J calls and clone size are those listed in that table; D and trimming were worked out from the DNA. The table records a few hundred thousand clones, about 83% of them present only once. The ends were cut back, 6 bases at V and 0 bases at J, with 9 bases in the middle. The CDR3 is made up of 15 amino acids. Germline values: CDR1 MDHEN, CDR2 SYDVKM. The clonotype comes from a woman aged 40 to 50 who had recovered from COVID-19. The chain has TRBV28 and TRBJ2-6, with D possibly being TRBD2 (5 bases). Sequenced: peripheral blood. The CDR3 sequence is CASRGGSSGANVLTF. CDR3 DNA sequence: TGTGCCAGCAGAGGAGGTAGCTCTGGGGCCAACGTCCTGACTTTC. Drawing the rest from reference TRBV28 and TRBJ2-6, the complete variable domain is DVKVTQSSRYLVKRTGEKVFLECVQDMDHENMFWYRQDPGLGLRLIYFSYDVKMKEKGDIPEGYSVSREKKERFSLILESASTNQTSMYLCASRGGSSGANVLTFGAGSRLTVL.